What follows are 27 T cell receptor beta chains derived from one specimen sequenced in a study of T cell repertoires in cytomegalovirus infection. One entry per CDR3 protein, called by TCRdb with MiXCR from the reads. The sample lists 200,000 or so distinct CDR3 sequences, approximately 30% occurring once. The material sequenced was PBMCs. All receptors come from a human donor in good health (CMV status not recorded). Some clones in this sample may be carry-over from other donors' samples.

This clonotype was detected a few times. The chain is built from TRBV7-6 and TRBJ1-1; D is undetermined. The germline V gene has CDR1 SGHVS and CDR2 FNYEAQ. The CDR3 has 11 amino acids. The V end lost 2 bases, the J end lost 7 bases, and 5 bases lay between the germline ends. The DNA for the CDR3 is TGTGCCAGCAGCTTATCTATTGAAGCTTTCTTT. This codes for CASSLSIEAFF.

This clonotype appeared many times. The chain is built from TRBV7-2 and TRBJ2-1; TRBD2 aligns across 11 bases. Germline CDR1 and CDR2: SGHTA and FQGNSA. V lost 5 bases, J lost 3 bases, and 3 bases stayed unmatched. The CDR3 runs 15 residues. The CDR3 sequence is CASSQGLADYNEQFF. Here the CDR3 DNA reads TGTGCCAGCAGCCAGGGACTAGCGGACTACAATGAGCAGTTCTTC.

Details on this clonotype: A clone one base away is much larger, so this may be a read error. The rearrangement uses TRBV7-2 and TRBJ2-4; TRBD2 agrees at 7 bases. CDR3 size: 14 residues. Per germline, CDR1 SGHTA and CDR2 FQGNSA. The CDR3: CASSRGVAKSIQYF. CDR3 sequence (DNA): TGTGCCAGCAGCCGGGGGGTTGCCAAAAGCATTCAGTACTTC.

This clonotype was counted ten times or more. The CDR3 loop is CASSLAGYGYTF. The CDR3 nucleotides are TGTGCCAGCAGCTTAGCAGGGTATGGCTACACCTTC. V usage is TRBV7-2 and J usage is TRBJ1-2; D uncertain. Germline CDR1 and CDR2: SGHTA and FQGNSA. The CDR3 runs to 12 residues. V shed 0 bases and J shed 5 bases, with 4 bases lying between them. The variable domain in full, completed from reference TRBV7-2 and TRBJ1-2, reads GAGVSQSPSNKVTEKGKDVELRCDPISGHTALYWYRQSLGQGLEFLIYFQGNSAPDKSGLPSDRFSAERTGGSVSTLTIQRTQQEDSAVYLCASSLAGYGYTFGSGTRLTVV.

Remarks on this clonotype: At one end, the junction sequence differs from germline, possibly due to a read error. The chain is built from TRBV2 and TRBJ2-1; possible D gene TRBD2, 7 bases. This CDR3 contains 14 residues. The germline gives CDR1 SNHLY, CDR2 FYNNEI. For the CDR3, the DNA is TGTGCCAGCAGTGAAGTCGGGGGCGGGGGCCGCCTAATCTTC. This gives the protein CASSEVGGGGRLIF.

This clonotype has a handful of counts. The chain couples TRBV7-2 to TRBJ2-7; no clear D. V was pared by 1 base and J by 6 bases, with 13 bases between. Germline-derived CDR1 and CDR2 are SGHTA and FQGNSA. The CDR3 loop spans 14 amino acids. The CDR3 DNA follows: TGTGCCAGCAGCTTAGAGGGTCTCAGAGGCGAGCAGTACTTC. It translates to CASSLEGLRGEQYF.

This clonotype has more than one count but fewer than ten. The gene calls are TRBV11-2 and TRBJ2-7; D is unresolved. Between the trimmed V and J ends, which lost 4 bases and 0 bases, there was a span of 7 bases. Per germline, CDR1 SGHAT and CDR2 FQNNGV. The CDR3 totals 13 residues. CDR3 residues: CASSSGYSYEQYF. The CDR3 DNA reads as TGTGCCAGCAGCTCAGGATACTCCTACGAGCAGTACTTC.

This chain uses TRBV7-2 with TRBJ1-4; no clear D. The CDR3 contains 13 residues. Trimming stripped 1 base from V and 8 bases from J, with 8 bases between. Germline V gene sequence: CDR1 SGHTA, CDR2 FQGNSA. The CDR3 here is CASSLVLEEKLFF. DNA of the CDR3: TGTGCCAGCAGCTTAGTACTCGAAGAAAAACTGTTTTTT.

At least ten counts were recorded for this clonotype. In DNA form, the CDR3 reads TGTGCCAGCAGCTTAGGGACAAAATATGGCTACACCTTC. The encoded protein is CASSLGTKYGYTF. The chain is built from TRBV7-2 and TRBJ1-2, with D tentatively TRBD1 (5 bases). V shed 1 base and J shed 5 bases, with 8 bases lying between them. Per the germline V gene, CDR1 is SGHTA and CDR2 is FQGNSA. The CDR3 is made up of 13 amino acids.

A remark on this clonotype: Germline and junction disagree at one end, which may indicate a read error. V is TRBV7-2 and J is TRBJ2-2, with D unresolved. Germline values: CDR1 SGHTA, CDR2 FQGNSA. The CDR3 sequence is 15 residues long. CDR3 DNA sequence: TGTGCCAGCACCTCCCCGGGCGCGAAAACCGGGGAGCTGTTTTTT. Its translation is CASTSPGAKTGELFF.

This sequence joins TRBV6-2 or TRBV6-3 and TRBJ1-1; perhaps TRBD1 as D (5 bases). V was trimmed by 1 base and J by 3 bases, leaving 9 bases between them. The CDR3 runs 14 residues. Germline V gives CDR1 MNHEY, CDR2 SVGEGT. CDR3 sequence: CASSYWDRDTEAFF. CDR3 in DNA: TGTGCCAGCAGTTACTGGGACCGGGACACTGAAGCTTTCTTT.

This clonotype was counted only a few times. CDR3 protein: CASSLNHLDEQYF. The CDR3 nucleotides read TGCGCCAGCAGCTTGAACCACCTGGACGAGCAGTACTTC. The chain combines TRBV5-1 with TRBJ2-7; D not resolved. Germline CDR1 and CDR2: SGHRS and YFSETQ. Trimming took off 1 base at V and 5 bases at J, with 10 bases between the two ends. The CDR3 covers 13 residues.

To note about this clonotype: One end of the junction is discordant with germline, which a read error may explain. V gene TRBV2 combines with J gene TRBJ2-6; tentative D call: TRBD1 (5 bases). The germline gives CDR1 SNHLY, CDR2 FYNNEI. The CDR3 has 16 residues. CDR3 in amino acids: CASSDSGLSGADVLTF. For the CDR3, the DNA is TGTGCCAGCAGTGACTCGGGCCTCTCTGGGGCCGACGTCCTGACTTTC. Based on the CDR3 plus reference TRBV2 and TRBJ2-6, the full variable domain is EPEVTQTPSHQVTQMGQEVILRCVPISNHLYFYWYRQILGQKVEFLVSFYNNEISEKSEIFDDQFSVERPDGSNFTLKIRSTKLEDSAMYFCASSDSGLSGADVLTFGAGSRLTVL.

In its sample, this clonotype was seen many times. The CDR3 spells CSARDGGRDDNEQFF. CDR3 nucleotide sequence: TGCAGTGCTAGAGATGGCGGGAGGGATGACAATGAGCAGTTCTTC. This chain joins TRBV20-1 and TRBJ2-1, with 9 bases identical to TRBD2. In germline, CDR1 is DFQATT, CDR2 SNEGSKA (reference sequence). This CDR3 has 15 residues. Trimming removed 0 bases from V and 5 bases from J; junction bases left unmatched: 5.

This sequence joins TRBV5-5 and TRBJ1-1, with D maybe TRBD1 (5 bases). With 0 bases removed from V and 14 bases from J, the gap between germline ends came to 23 bases. Germline V gene sequence: CDR1 SGHKS, CDR2 YYEKEE (reference sequence). The CDR3 runs to 15 residues. The CDR3 DNA is TGTGCCAGCAGCTTGGAAATAATGAGGGGTTTTAATGAGTTCTTT. Translation: CASSLEIMRGFNEFF.

The chain carries TRBV14 and TRBJ2-3; 7 bases match TRBD2. The CDR3 covers 12 residues. Germline V gene sequence: CDR1 SGHDN, CDR2 FVKESK. J was trimmed by 9 bases and V by 5 bases; bases with no gene match: 5. The CDR3 is CASSSGGITQYF. The DNA for the CDR3 is TGTGCCAGCAGCTCCGGGGGGATAACGCAGTATTTT.

This chain connects TRBV5-4 to TRBJ2-5; 7 bases are shared with TRBD1. The CDR3 extends over 13 amino acids. Germline lookup yields CDR1 SGHNT and CDR2 YYREEE (reference sequence). V gave up 4 bases and J gave up 3 bases; unmatched junction bases: 3. The CDR3 spells CASSPGTEETQYF. For the CDR3, the DNA is TGTGCCAGCAGCCCAGGGACAGAAGAGACCCAGTACTTC.

This chain links TRBV3-1 with TRBJ1-1, with D uncertain. This CDR3 is built from 14 residues. Looked up from germline, CDR1 is LGHDT and CDR2 is YNNKEL (reference sequence). Deletions cut 1 base from V and 1 base from J, with 7 bases between. CDR3 coding DNA: TGTGCCAGCAGCCAAGTTGACGGGAACACTGAAGCTTTCTTT. It codes for CASSQVDGNTEAFF.

The chain links TRBV19 to TRBJ1-2, with D tentatively TRBD1 (6 bases). The CDR3 contains 13 residues. Germline CDR1 is LNHDA and CDR2 is SQIVND (reference sequence). Trimming cost V 2 bases and J 5 bases, with 9 bases left between them. CDR3: CASSIQGPYGYTF. The CDR3, as DNA: TGTGCCAGTAGTATACAGGGGCCTTATGGCTACACCTTC.

This clonotype has a count of ten or more. The rearrangement joins TRBV14 to TRBJ2-5, with D possibly being TRBD2 (5 bases). This CDR3 is 16 amino acids long. V was pared by 1 base and J by 5 bases, with 17 bases between. Germline V gene data show CDR1 as SGHDN and CDR2 as FVKESK. The CDR3 loop is CASSQGVTRGRETQYF. CDR3 nucleotides: TGTGCCAGCAGCCAAGGGGTGACGAGAGGGCGGGAGACCCAGTACTTC.

This chain connects TRBV11-2 to TRBJ1-5; D is uncertain. Trimming shortened V by 5 bases and J by 4 bases, and 12 bases separated the two germline ends. Germline V gene data show CDR1 as SGHAT and CDR2 as FQNNGV. The CDR3 is 14 amino acids. The CDR3 DNA follows: TGTGCCAGCAGCCCCCATTTACGGAATCAGCCCCAGCATTTT. Translated: CASSPHLRNQPQHF. Using reference TRBV11-2 and TRBJ1-5 for the parts outside the CDR3, the full variable domain is EAGVAQSPRYKIIEKRQSVAFWCNPISGHATLYWYQQILGQGPKLLIQFQNNGVVDDSQLPKDRFSAERLKGVDSTLKIQPAKLEDSAVYLCASSPHLRNQPQHFGDGTRLSIL.

This clonotype has just a few counts. V and J are TRBV12-5 and TRBJ2-7, with no clear D. CDR3 length: 16 residues. Trimming cost V 1 base and J 1 base, with 14 bases left between them. The germline CDR1 and CDR2 sequences are LGHNT and FRNRAP. CDR3 nucleotide sequence: TGTGCTAGTGGTTTGGGGCCGTCCGGCAGATCCTACGAGCAGTACTTC. Protein: CASGLGPSGRSYEQYF.

CDR3 in amino acids: CSVESGGFFGYTF. In DNA, the CDR3 is TGCAGCGTTGAATCAGGGGGCTTTTTTGGCTACACCTTC. The chain links TRBV29-1 to TRBJ1-2; 8 positions agree with TRBD1. Germline V CDR1 and CDR2: SQVTM, ANQGSEA. V trimming: 2 bases; J trimming: 7 bases; junction bases outside the gene matches: 6. The CDR3 is 13 residues long.

This clonotype appeared a few times. The chain employs TRBV20-1 and TRBJ2-5, with no clear D. V was trimmed by 2 bases and J by 4 bases, leaving 5 bases between them. Germline V gene lookup returns CDR1 DFQATT and CDR2 SNEGSKA (reference sequence). The CDR3 extends over 11 amino acids. The CDR3 sequence: CSARLGETQYF. The CDR3 nucleotides are TGCAGTGCTAGATTGGGAGAGACCCAGTACTTC.

This clonotype has just a few counts. The V gene is TRBV7-9, the J gene TRBJ2-3; a weak D match, TRBD2 (5 bases). This CDR3 spans 14 amino acids. V was pared by 3 bases and J by 4 bases, with 11 bases between. CDR1 and CDR2 (germline): SEHNR, FQNEAQ (reference sequence). This CDR3 reads CASSLKIGADTQYF. Written as DNA, the CDR3 is TGTGCCAGCAGCTTGAAAATCGGGGCAGATACGCAGTATTTT.

This clonotype was counted only a few times. This rearrangement joins TRBV20-1 to TRBJ1-1, with TRBD1 as a possible D gene (6 bases). The CDR3 sequence is 11 residues long. Germline assignment: CDR1 DFQATT and CDR2 SNEGSKA (reference sequence). V lost 5 bases and J 8 bases, leaving 12 bases between the germline ends. The CDR3 region is CSAFQGLEAFF. In DNA, the CDR3 is TGCAGTGCTTTCCAGGGGTTAGAAGCTTTCTTT.

The CDR3 sequence: CSASEGPGTEAFF. CDR3 DNA sequence: TGCAGCGCCTCGGAGGGGCCGGGGACTGAAGCTTTCTTT. The chain recombines TRBV29-1 with TRBJ1-1, with D maybe TRBD1 (5 bases). V shed 7 bases and J shed 5 bases, with 17 bases lying between them. The CDR3 has 13 amino acids. CDR1 SQVTM and CDR2 ANQGSEA come from the germline V gene.